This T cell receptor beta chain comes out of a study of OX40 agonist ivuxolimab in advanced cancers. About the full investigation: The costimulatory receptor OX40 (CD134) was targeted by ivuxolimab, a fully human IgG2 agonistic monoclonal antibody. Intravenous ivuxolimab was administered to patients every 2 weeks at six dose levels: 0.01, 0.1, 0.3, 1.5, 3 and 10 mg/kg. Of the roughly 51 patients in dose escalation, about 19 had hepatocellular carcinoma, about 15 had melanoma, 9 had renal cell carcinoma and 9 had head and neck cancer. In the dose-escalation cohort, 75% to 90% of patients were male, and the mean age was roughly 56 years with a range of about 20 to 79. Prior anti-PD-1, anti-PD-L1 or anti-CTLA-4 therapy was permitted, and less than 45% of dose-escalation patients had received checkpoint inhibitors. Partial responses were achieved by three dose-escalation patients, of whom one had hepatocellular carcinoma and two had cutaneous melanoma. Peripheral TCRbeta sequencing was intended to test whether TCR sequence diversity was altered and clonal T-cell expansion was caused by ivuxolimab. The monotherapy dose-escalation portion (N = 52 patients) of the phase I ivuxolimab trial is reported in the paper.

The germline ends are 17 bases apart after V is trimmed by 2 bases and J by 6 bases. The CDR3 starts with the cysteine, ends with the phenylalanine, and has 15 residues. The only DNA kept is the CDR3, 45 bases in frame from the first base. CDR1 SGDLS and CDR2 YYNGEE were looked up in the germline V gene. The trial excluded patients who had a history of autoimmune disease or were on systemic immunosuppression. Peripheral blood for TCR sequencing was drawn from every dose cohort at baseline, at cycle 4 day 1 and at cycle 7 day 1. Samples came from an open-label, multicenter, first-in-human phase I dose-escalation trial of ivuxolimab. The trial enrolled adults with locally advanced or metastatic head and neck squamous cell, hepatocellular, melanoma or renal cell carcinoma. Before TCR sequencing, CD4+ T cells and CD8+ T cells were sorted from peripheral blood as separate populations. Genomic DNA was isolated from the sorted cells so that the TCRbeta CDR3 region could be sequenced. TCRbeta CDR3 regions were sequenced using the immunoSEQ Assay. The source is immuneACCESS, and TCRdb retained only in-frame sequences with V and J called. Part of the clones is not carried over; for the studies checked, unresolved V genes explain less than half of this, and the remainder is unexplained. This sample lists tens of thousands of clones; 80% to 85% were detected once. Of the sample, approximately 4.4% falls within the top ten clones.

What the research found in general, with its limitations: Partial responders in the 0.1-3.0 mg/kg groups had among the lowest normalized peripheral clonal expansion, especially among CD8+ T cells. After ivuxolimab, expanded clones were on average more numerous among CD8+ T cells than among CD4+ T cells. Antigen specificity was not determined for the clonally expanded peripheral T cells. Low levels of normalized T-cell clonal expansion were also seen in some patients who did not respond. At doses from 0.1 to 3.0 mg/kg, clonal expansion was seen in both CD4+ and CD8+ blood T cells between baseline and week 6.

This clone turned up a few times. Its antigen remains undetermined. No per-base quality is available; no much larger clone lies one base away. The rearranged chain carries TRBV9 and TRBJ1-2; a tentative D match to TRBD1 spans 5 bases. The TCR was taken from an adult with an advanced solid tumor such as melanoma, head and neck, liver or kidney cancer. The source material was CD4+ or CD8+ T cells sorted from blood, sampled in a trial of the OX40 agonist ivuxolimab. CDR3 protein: CASSVGGDEGDGYTF. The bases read TGTGCCAGCAGCGTCGGGGGGGATGAGGGTGATGGCTACACCTTC.